Following are 13 T cell receptor beta chains from one sample sequenced in a study of cytomegalovirus exposure and HLA in healthy donors (dated by TCRdb to 2015 to 2018). Receptor libraries were prepared by the immunoSEQ multiplex PCR assay. For the multiplex PCR, a mixture combining 60 forward primers for TCR Vbeta segments and 13 reverse primers for TCR Jbeta segments was used. Entries here come from immuneACCESS through TCRdb and include only in-frame sequences with V and J called. Some clones fail to appear in such tables; in the studies checked, an unresolved V gene covers under half of the shortfall, and the cause of the remainder is unknown. This sample gives 150,000 or so clones in total; 65% to 90% of them show up just once. The ten largest clones capture about 7.1% of the sample. The sample consisted of PBMCs. Receptors were obtained from a woman aged 45-60 years in good health and CMV-seropositive.

The chain is built from TRBV11-2 and TRBJ1-2; D gene uncertain. In germline, CDR1 is SGHAT, CDR2 FQNNGV. V lost 7 bases and J 2 bases, leaving 14 bases between the germline ends. The CDR3 runs 14 residues. DNA of the CDR3: TGTGCCAGCACCGTACAGCGGGGAAACTATGGCTACACCTTC. Protein sequence: CASTVQRGNYGYTF.

Notes on this clone: The junction and the germline gene differ at one end; a read error may be behind it. The chain carries TRBV4-1 and TRBJ2-3, with 7 positions matching TRBD2. The CDR3 loop spans 14 amino acids. Germline lookup yields CDR1 MGHRA and CDR2 YSYEKL. CDR3 sequence reads: CASSQTTSTDTQYF. CDR3 nucleotides: TGCGCCAGCAGCCAAACGACTAGCACCGATACGCAGTATTTT.

The chain recombines TRBV6-1 with TRBJ2-3; D unclear. Deletions cut 1 base from V and 10 bases from J, with 9 bases between. The CDR3 length is 12 residues. The germline gives CDR1 MNHNS, CDR2 SASEGT. The CDR3 spells CASSEVAASQYF. For the CDR3, the DNA is TGTGCCAGCAGTGAAGTAGCTGCGTCGCAGTATTTT.

The chain uses TRBV15 and TRBJ1-5; weak D call: TRBD1 (6 bases). The CDR3 is 15 residues long. V lost 0 bases and J 5 bases, leaving 11 bases between the germline ends. Per germline, CDR1 LNHNV and CDR2 YYDKDF (reference sequence). CDR3 residues: CATSRDRGQHQPQHF. DNA for the CDR3: TGTGCCACCAGCAGAGATCGGGGACAACATCAGCCCCAGCATTTT. The full variable domain, rest sourced from reference TRBV15 and TRBJ1-5, is DAMVIQNPRYQVTQFGKPVTLSCSQTLNHNVMYWYQQKSSQAPKLLFHYYDKDFNNEADTPDNFQSRRPNTSFCFLDIRSPGLGDTAMYLCATSRDRGQHQPQHFGDGTRLSIL.

This clone was picked up one time. J is TRBJ2-5 and V is TRBV4-1; 9 positions match TRBD1. The CDR3 sequence is 16 residues long. Looked up from germline, CDR1 is MGHRA and CDR2 is YSYEKL. V gave up 1 base and J gave up 3 bases; unmatched junction bases: 6. The CDR3 coding sequence is TGCGCCAGCAGCCAAGTTATGACAGGGGGGAAAGAGACCCAGTACTTC. Encoded protein: CASSQVMTGGKETQYF.

CDR3 in amino acids: CASSPRTDSDGYTF. CDR3 nucleotides: TGTGCCAGCTCCCCCCGGACGGACTCGGATGGCTACACCTTC. V is TRBV18 and J is TRBJ1-2, with D unclear. Between the trimmed V and J ends, which lost 6 bases and 6 bases, there was a span of 17 bases. The CDR3 extends over 14 amino acids. CDR1 and CDR2 from the germline V gene are KGHSH and LQKENI.

The rearrangement joins TRBV19 to TRBJ1-2; a weak D match, TRBD1 (5 bases). V lost 4 bases and J lost 8, with 20 bases in between. This CDR3 has 15 residues. Germline values: CDR1 LNHDA, CDR2 SQIVND (reference sequence). CDR3 residues: CASSTTREGLAGYTF. CDR3 nucleotides: TGTGCCAGTAGTACAACCAGGGAGGGGTTAGCGGGCTACACCTTC.

V and J are TRBV6-1 and TRBJ2-1; TRBD2 matches 9 bases. V trimming: 4 bases; J trimming: 0 bases; junction bases outside the gene matches: 4. The CDR3 sequence is 16 residues long. Germline-derived CDR1 and CDR2 are MNHNS and SASEGT. CDR3 in amino acids: CASSGLAGPSYNEQFF. CDR3 DNA sequence: TGTGCCAGCAGTGGCCTAGCGGGGCCCTCCTACAATGAGCAGTTCTTC.

This chain connects TRBV5-4 to TRBJ2-7; 8 bases line up with TRBD2. The CDR3 contains 15 residues. Trimming at V came to 4 bases and at J to 5 bases, leaving 11 bases not matched to a gene. Germline V gives CDR1 SGHNT, CDR2 YYREEE (reference sequence). CDR3 sequence reads: CASSTGGGAGDEQYF. DNA of the CDR3: TGTGCCAGCAGCACCGGGGGGGGTGCCGGCGACGAGCAGTACTTC.

The V call is TRBV6-6, the J call TRBJ2-7; D is possibly TRBD2 (6 bases). V lost 8 bases and J lost 7, with 15 bases in between. Per germline, CDR1 MNHNY and CDR2 SVGAGI (reference sequence). The CDR3 is made up of 12 amino acids. The CDR3 here is CASGQRAGEQYF. The CDR3 nucleotides are TGTGCCAGCGGCCAAAGGGCGGGAGAGCAGTACTTC.

The chain links TRBV7-6 to TRBJ2-6, with no clear D. Germline CDR1 reads SGHVS; CDR2 reads FNYEAQ. V was clipped by 2 bases and J by 0 bases, with 11 bases between them. The CDR3 is made up of 17 amino acids. DNA of the CDR3: TGTGCCAGCAGCTTATCAGAAGATCACTCTGGGGCCAACGTCCTGACTTTC. It encodes CASSLSEDHSGANVLTF. The variable domain in full, completed from reference TRBV7-6 and TRBJ2-6, reads GAGVSQSPRYKVTKRGQDVALRCDPISGHVSLYWYRQALGQGPEFLTYFNYEAQQDKSGLPNDRFSAERPEGSISTLTIQRTEQRDSAMYRCASSLSEDHSGANVLTFGAGSRLTVL.

The chain uses TRBV7-9 and TRBJ2-6; D remains unclear. Germline CDR1 SEHNR, CDR2 FQNEAQ (reference sequence). V lost 6 bases, J lost 0 bases, and 9 bases lay in between. CDR3 length equals 15 residues. The CDR3: CASSTPGSGANVLTF. CDR3 coding DNA: TGTGCCAGCAGTACACCGGGCTCTGGGGCCAACGTCCTGACTTTC.

The gene calls are TRBV6-6 and TRBJ2-1; the D gene is possibly TRBD2 (6 bases). CDR3 length equals 14 residues. V lost 4 bases, J lost 10 bases, and 17 bases lay in between. Germline V gene lookup returns CDR1 MNHNY and CDR2 SVGAGI (reference sequence). DNA of the CDR3: TGTGCCAGCAGTTTGGGCGGGGTCCTAAAAGAGCAGTTCTTC. Encoded protein: CASSLGGVLKEQFF.